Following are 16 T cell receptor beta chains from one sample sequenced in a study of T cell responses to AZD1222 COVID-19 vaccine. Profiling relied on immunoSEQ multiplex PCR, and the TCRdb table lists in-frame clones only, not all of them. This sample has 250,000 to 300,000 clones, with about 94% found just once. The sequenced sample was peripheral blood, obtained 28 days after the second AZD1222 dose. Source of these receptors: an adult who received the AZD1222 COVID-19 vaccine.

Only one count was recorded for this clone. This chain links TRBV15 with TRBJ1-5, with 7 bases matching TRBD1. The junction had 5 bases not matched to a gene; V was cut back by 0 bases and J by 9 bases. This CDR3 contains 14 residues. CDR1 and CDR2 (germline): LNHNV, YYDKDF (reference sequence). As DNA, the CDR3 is TGTGCCACCAGCAGAGAGGTGACAGGGTCGCCCCAGCATTTT. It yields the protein CATSREVTGSPQHF.

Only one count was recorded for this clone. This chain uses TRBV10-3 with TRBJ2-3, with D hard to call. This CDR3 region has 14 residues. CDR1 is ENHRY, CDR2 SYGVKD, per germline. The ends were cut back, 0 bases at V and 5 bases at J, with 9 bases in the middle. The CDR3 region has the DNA TGTGCCATCAGTGAGTCGGGGATTGGAGATACGCAGTATTTT. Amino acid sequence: CAISESGIGDTQYF.

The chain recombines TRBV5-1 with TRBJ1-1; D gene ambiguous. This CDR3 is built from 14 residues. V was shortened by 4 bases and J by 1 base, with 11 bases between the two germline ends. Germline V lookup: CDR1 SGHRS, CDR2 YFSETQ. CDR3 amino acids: CASSPSQTNTEAFF. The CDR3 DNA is TGCGCCAGCAGCCCCTCCCAGACGAACACTGAAGCTTTCTTT.

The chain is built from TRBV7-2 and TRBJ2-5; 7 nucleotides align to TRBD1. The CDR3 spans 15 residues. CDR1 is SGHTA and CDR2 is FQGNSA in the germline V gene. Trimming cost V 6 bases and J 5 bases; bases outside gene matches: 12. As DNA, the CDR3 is TGTGCCAGCAGTTTCCAGACAGGGTGGAGGGAGACCCAGTACTTC. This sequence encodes CASSFQTGWRETQYF.

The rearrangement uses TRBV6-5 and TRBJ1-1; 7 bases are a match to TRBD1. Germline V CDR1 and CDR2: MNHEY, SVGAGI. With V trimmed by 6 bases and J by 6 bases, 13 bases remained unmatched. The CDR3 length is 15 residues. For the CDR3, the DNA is TGTGCCAGCAGCCAGACCCTGACAGGGACCCCTGAAGCTTTCTTT. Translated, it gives CASSQTLTGTPEAFF.

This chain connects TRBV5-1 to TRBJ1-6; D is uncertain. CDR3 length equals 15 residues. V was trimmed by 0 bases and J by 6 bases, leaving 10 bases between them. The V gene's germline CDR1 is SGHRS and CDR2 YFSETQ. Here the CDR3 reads CASSLEWTTNSPLHF. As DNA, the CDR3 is TGCGCCAGCAGCTTGGAATGGACTACTAATTCACCCCTCCACTTT.

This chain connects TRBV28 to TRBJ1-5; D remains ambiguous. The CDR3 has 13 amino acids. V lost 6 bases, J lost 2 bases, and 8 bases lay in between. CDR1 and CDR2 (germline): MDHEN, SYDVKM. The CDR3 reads CASRFPGNQPQHF. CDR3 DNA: TGTGCCAGCAGGTTCCCGGGCAATCAGCCCCAGCATTTT. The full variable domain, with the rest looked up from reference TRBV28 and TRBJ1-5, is DVKVTQSSRYLVKRTGEKVFLECVQDMDHENMFWYRQDPGLGLRLIYFSYDVKMKEKGDIPEGYSVSREKKERFSLILESASTNQTSMYLCASRFPGNQPQHFGDGTRLSIL.

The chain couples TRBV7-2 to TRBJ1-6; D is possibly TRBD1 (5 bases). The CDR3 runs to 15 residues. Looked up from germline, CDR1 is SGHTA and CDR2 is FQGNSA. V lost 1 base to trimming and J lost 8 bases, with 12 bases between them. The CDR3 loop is CASSLGAGLHSPLHF. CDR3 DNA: TGTGCCAGCAGCTTAGGTGCAGGGCTCCATTCACCCCTCCACTTT. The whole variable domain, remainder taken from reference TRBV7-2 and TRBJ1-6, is GAGVSQSPSNKVTEKGKDVELRCDPISGHTALYWYRQSLGQGLEFLIYFQGNSAPDKSGLPSDRFSAERTGGSVSTLTIQRTQQEDSAVYLCASSLGAGLHSPLHFGNGTRLTVT.

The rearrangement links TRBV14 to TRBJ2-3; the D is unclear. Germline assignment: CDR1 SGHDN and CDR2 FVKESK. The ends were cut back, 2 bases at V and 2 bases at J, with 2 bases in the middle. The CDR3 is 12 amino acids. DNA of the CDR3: TGTGCCAGCAGCCAAACCACAGATACGCAGTATTTT. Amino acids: CASSQTTDTQYF. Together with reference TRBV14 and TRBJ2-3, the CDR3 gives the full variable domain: EAGVTQFPSHSVIEKGQTVTLRCDPISGHDNLYWYRRVMGKEIKFLLHFVKESKQDESGMPNNRFLAERTGGTYSTLKVQPAELEDSGVYFCASSQTTDTQYFGPGTRLTVL.

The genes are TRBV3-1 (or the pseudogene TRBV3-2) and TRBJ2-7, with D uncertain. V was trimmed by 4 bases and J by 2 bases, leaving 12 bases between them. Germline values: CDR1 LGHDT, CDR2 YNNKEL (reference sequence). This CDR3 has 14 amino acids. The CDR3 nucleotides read TGTGCCAGCAGCCCACATCGGTCTCCCTACGAGCAGTACTTC. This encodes CASSPHRSPYEQYF.

The CDR3 loop is CASSERTGRAFF. The CDR3 bases are TGTGCCAGCAGTGAAAGGACAGGGCGAGCTTTCTTT. The chain links TRBV12-3 or TRBV12-4 to TRBJ1-1, with 8 bases aligning to TRBD1. CDR3 length: 12 amino acids. Trimming removed 5 bases from V and 10 bases from J; junction bases left unmatched: 6.

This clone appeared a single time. The CDR3 sequence is CASRGAGAFYEQYF. CDR3 nucleotides: TGTGCCAGCAGGGGAGCGGGGGCCTTTTACGAGCAGTACTTC. The genes are TRBV2 and TRBJ2-7; TRBD2 matches at 8 bases. The CDR3 consists of 14 residues. The V and J ends lost 6 bases and 4 bases, in that order; junction bases with no gene match: 8. The germline V gene has CDR1 SNHLY and CDR2 FYNNEI.

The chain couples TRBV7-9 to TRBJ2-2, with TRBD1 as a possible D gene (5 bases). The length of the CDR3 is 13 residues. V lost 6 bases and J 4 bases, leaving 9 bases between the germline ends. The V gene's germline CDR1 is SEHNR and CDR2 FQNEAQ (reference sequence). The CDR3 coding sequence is TGTGCCAGCAGGGCTAGGGGCACCGGGGAGCTGTTTTTT. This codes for CASRARGTGELFF.

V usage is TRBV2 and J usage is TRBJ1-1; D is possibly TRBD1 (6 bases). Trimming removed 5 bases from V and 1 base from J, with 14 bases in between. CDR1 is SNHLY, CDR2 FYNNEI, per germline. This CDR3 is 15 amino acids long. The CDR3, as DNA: TGTGCCAGCAGTCCAACGACAGGAGGGAACACTGAAGCTTTCTTT. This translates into CASSPTTGGNTEAFF. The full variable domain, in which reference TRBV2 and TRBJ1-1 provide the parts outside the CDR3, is EPEVTQTPSHQVTQMGQEVILRCVPISNHLYFYWYRQILGQKVEFLVSFYNNEISEKSEIFDDQFSVERPDGSNFTLKIRSTKLEDSAMYFCASSPTTGGNTEAFFGQGTRLTVV.

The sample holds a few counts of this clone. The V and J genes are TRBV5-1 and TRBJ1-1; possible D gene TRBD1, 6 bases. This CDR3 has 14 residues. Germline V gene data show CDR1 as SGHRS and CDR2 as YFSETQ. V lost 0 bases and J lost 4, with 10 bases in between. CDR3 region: CASSLEAGATEAFF. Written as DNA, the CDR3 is TGCGCCAGCAGCTTGGAGGCGGGGGCCACTGAAGCTTTCTTT.

CDR3 coding DNA: TGTGCCGGGAGCGGGAGAGGTTTGGAGACCCAGTACTTC. Translation gives CAGSGRGLETQYF. This chain joins TRBV2 and TRBJ2-5, with 8 nucleotides matching TRBD2. There are 13 residues in the CDR3. CDR1 is SNHLY and CDR2 is FYNNEI in the germline V gene. J was trimmed by 5 bases and V by 11 bases; bases with no gene match: 10.